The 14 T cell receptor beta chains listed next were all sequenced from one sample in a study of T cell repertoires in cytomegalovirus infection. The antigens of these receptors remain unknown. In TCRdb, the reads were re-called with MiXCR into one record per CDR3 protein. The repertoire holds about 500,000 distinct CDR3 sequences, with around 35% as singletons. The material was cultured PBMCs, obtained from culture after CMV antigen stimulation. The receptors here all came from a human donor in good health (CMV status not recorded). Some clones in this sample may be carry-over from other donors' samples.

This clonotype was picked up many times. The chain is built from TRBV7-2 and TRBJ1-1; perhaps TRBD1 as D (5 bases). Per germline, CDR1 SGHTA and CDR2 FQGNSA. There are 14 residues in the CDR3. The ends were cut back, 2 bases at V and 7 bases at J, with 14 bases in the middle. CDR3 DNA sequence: TGTGCCAGCAGCTTATTGGCAGGGAGGGGTGAAGCTTTCTTT. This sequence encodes CASSLLAGRGEAFF.

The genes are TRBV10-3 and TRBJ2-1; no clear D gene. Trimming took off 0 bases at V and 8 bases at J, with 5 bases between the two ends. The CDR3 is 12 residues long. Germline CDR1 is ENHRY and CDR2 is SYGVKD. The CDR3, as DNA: TGTGCCATCAGTGAGTCAAACGATGAGCAGTTCTTC. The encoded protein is CAISESNDEQFF.

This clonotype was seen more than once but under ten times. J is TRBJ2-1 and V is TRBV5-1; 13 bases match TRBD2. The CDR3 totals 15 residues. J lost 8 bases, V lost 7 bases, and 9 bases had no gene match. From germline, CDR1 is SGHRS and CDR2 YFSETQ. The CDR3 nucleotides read TGCGCCAGCGGTAGACTAGCGGGAGGTCTTGATGAGCAGTTCTTC. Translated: CASGRLAGGLDEQFF.

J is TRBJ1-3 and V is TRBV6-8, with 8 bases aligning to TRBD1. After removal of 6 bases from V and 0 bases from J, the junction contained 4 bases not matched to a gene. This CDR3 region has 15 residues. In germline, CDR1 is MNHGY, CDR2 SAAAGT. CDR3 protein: CASRAQGVSGNTIYF. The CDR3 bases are TGTGCCAGCAGGGCACAGGGGGTCTCTGGAAACACCATATATTTT.

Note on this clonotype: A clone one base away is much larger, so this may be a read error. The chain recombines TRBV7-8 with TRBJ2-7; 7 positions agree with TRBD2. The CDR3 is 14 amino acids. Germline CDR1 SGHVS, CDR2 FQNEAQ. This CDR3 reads CAGSFPLGGSEQYF. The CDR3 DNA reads TGTGCCGGCAGCTTCCCCCTGGGGGGGAGTGAGCAGTACTTC.

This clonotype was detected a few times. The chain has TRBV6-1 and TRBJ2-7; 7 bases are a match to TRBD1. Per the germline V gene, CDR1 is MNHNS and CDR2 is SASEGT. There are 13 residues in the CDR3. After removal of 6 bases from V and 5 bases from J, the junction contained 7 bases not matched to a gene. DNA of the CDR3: TGTGCCAGCAGCGGGACAGCATCCCACGAGCAGTACTTC. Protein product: CASSGTASHEQYF.

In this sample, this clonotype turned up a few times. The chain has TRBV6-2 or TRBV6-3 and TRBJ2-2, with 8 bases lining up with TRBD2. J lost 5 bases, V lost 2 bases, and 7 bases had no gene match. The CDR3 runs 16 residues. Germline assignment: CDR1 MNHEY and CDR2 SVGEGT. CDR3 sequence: CASSYGLGRGTGELFF. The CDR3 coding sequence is TGTGCCAGCAGTTACGGTCTCGGGAGGGGAACCGGGGAGCTGTTTTTT.

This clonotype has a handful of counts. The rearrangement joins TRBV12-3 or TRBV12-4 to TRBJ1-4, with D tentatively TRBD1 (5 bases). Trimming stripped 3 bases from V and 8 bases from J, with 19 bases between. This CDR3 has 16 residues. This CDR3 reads CASSLRGAQPQEKLFF. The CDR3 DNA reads TGTGCCAGCAGTTTGCGCGGGGCCCAACCCCAAGAAAAACTGTTTTTT.

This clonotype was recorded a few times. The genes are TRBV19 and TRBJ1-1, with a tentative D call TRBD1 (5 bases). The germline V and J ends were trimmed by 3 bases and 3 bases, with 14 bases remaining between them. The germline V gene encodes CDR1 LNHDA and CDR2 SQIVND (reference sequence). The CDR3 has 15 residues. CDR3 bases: TGTGCCAGTAGTATCGCTCAGGGATCGTACACTGAAGCTTTCTTT. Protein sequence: CASSIAQGSYTEAFF.

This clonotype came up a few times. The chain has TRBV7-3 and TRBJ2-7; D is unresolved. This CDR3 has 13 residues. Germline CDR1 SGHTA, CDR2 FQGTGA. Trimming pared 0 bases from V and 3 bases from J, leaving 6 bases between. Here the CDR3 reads CASSLTDGYEQYF. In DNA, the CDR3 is TGTGCCAGCAGCTTAACTGACGGCTACGAGCAGTACTTC.

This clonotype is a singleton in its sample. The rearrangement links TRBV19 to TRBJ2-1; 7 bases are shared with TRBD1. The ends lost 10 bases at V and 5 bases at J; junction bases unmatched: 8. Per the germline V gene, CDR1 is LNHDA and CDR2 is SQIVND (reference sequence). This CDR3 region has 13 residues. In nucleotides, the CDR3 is TGTGCCACTCTGGGACAGTTTAACAATGAGCAGTTCTTC. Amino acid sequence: CATLGQFNNEQFF.

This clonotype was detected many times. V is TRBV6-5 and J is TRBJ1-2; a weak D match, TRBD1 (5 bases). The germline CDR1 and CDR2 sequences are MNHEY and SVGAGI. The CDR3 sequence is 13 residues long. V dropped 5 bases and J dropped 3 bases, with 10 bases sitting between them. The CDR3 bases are TGTGCCAGCAGTAGATGGGGGGACTATGGCTACACCTTC. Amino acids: CASSRWGDYGYTF.

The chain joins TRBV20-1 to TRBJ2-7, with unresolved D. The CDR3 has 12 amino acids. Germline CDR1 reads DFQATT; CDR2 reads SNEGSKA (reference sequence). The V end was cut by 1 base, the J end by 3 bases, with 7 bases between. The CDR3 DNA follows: TGCAGTGCTAGAGGGCAGAGCTACGAGCAGTACGTC. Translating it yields CSARGQSYEQYV.

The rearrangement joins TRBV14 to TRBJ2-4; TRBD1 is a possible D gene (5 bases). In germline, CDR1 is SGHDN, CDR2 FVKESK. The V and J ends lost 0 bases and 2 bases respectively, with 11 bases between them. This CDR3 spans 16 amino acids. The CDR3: CASSQDQPGSKNIQYF. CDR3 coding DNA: TGTGCCAGCAGCCAAGATCAGCCAGGGTCCAAAAACATTCAGTACTTC.